This TCR beta chain was recorded in a study of identical twins. Healthy Caucasians, and only they, were the donors. TCRdb reprocessed the 5' RACE reads with MiXCR, giving one entry per CDR3 protein. There are fewer than 900,000 distinct CDR3 sequences in the sample; 15% to 20% occur only once, and around 12% lies in the top ten. This CDR3 region has 15 residues. V trimming: 4 bases; J trimming: 2 bases; junction bases outside the gene matches: 4. Looked up from germline, CDR1 is SQVTM and CDR2 is ANQGSEA. Another study also made use of these data, one on T cells expressing NK-cell markers. That publication notes: Among CD8+ T cells from five or six donors, dominant NKG2C+ clonotypes accounted for roughly 1.0-7.0%.

The clonotype originates from a woman younger than 35 in good health. The sample consisted of PBMCs. The chain couples TRBV29-1 to TRBJ2-6, with TRBD1 matching 8 bases. The CDR3 loop reads CSVVGTGPGANVLTF. The CDR3 DNA follows: TGCAGCGTTGTTGGGACAGGTCCTGGGGCCAACGTCCTGACTTTC.